The next 22 T cell receptor beta chains were all read from a single sample in a study of PD-L1 blockade in urothelial cancer (dated by TCRdb to the late 2010s). The time point label for this specimen denotes: peripheral blood 6 weeks after treatment start. Libraries were prepared through the immunoSEQ multiplex PCR assay. This is the immuneACCESS table as TCRdb keeps it, with only in-frame sequences that have V and J called. A part of the clones is gone; compared with another copy, unresolved V genes explain less than half, and the rest is unexplained. Across this sample there are around 110,000 clones, with roughly 91% seen only once. Of the sample, about 1.5% falls within the top ten clones. The material sequenced was PBMCs, taken around atezolizumab (anti-PD-L1) treatment. The receptors were gathered from a man aged 55 to 70 with urothelial cancer.

The sample holds a few counts of this clone. CDR3 sequence: CASSTSALAGDVNTQYF. The DNA of the CDR3 is TGTGCCAGTAGTACAAGCGCGTTAGCGGGGGACGTGAATACGCAGTATTTT. This chain links TRBV19 with TRBJ2-3; 9 nucleotides agree with TRBD2. Germline CDR1 reads LNHDA; CDR2 reads SQIVND (reference sequence). This CDR3 region has 17 residues. V was clipped by 4 bases and J by 7 bases; unmatched bases: 15.

The gene calls are TRBV5-1 and TRBJ2-2; D may be TRBD2 (6 bases). Looked up from germline, CDR1 is SGHRS and CDR2 is YFSETQ. There are 15 residues in the CDR3. Trimming removed 4 bases at V and 5 bases at J, with 15 bases between. As DNA, the CDR3 is TGCGCCAGCAGCCCCTCTACCGCGGGGACCGGGGAGCTGTTTTTT. Translated: CASSPSTAGTGELFF.

The chain has TRBV19 and TRBJ2-7; 10 bases map to TRBD1. CDR1 and CDR2 from the germline V gene are LNHDA and SQIVND (reference sequence). Germline trimming cut 3 bases from V and 6 bases from J; bases unmatched to any gene: 5. CDR3 length equals 14 residues. The CDR3 here is CASSIWDRGGEQYF. Written as DNA, the CDR3 is TGTGCCAGTAGTATCTGGGACAGGGGAGGCGAGCAGTACTTC. Filled out from reference TRBV19 and TRBJ2-7, the complete variable domain reads DGGITQSPKYLFRKEGQNVTLSCEQNLNHDAMYWYRQDPGQGLRLIYYSQIVNDFQKGDIAEGYSVSREKKESFPLTVTSAQKNPTAFYLCASSIWDRGGEQYFGPGTRLTVT.

The chain recombines TRBV29-1 with TRBJ2-6; 9 nucleotides align to TRBD1. Germline V gene lookup returns CDR1 SQVTM and CDR2 ANQGSEA. V was clipped by 5 bases and J by 2 bases; unmatched bases: 1. CDR3 size: 14 residues. In nucleotides, the CDR3 is TGCAGCGTTCGGACAGGGGCTGGGGCCAACGTCCTGACTTTC. Amino acid sequence: CSVRTGAGANVLTF.

This chain joins TRBV6-5 and TRBJ2-7, with 11 nucleotides matching TRBD2. The CDR3 is made up of 15 amino acids. Germline V gene data show CDR1 as MNHEY and CDR2 as SVGAGI. V was pared by 10 bases and J by 0 bases, with 8 bases of the junction left unmatched. The CDR3 coding sequence is TGTGCCACTAGGACTAGCGGGTCTTCCTCCTACGAGCAGTACTTC. It codes for CATRTSGSSSYEQYF.

This chain connects TRBV5-1 to TRBJ2-5, with 7 positions matching TRBD1. CDR1 is SGHRS and CDR2 is YFSETQ in the germline V gene. V lost 4 bases to trimming and J lost 11 bases; unmatched junction nucleotides: 20. The CDR3 extends over 16 amino acids. CDR3 region: CASSPSLSTGIFEQYF. The DNA of the CDR3 is TGCGCCAGCAGCCCTAGTTTATCGACAGGGATCTTTGAGCAGTACTTC.

The chain has TRBV5-5 and TRBJ2-5; 8 bases are a match to TRBD2. This CDR3 spans 14 amino acids. Per germline, CDR1 SGHKS and CDR2 YYEKEE (reference sequence). J lost 4 bases, V lost 4 bases, and 6 bases had no gene match. The CDR3 DNA sequence: TGTGCCAGCAGCCGAGCGGGAGTGGGAGAGACCCAGTACTTC. This codes for CASSRAGVGETQYF. Supplemented by reference TRBV5-5 and TRBJ2-5, the full variable domain reads DAGVTQSPTHLIKTRGQQVTLRCSPISGHKSVSWYQQVLGQGPQFIFQYYEKEERGRGNFPDRFSARQFPNYSSELNVNALLLGDSALYLCASSRAGVGETQYFGPGTRLLVL.

The chain recombines TRBV7-9 with TRBJ2-5, with D perhaps matching TRBD1 (5 bases). In germline, CDR1 is SEHNR, CDR2 FQNEAQ (reference sequence). The CDR3 consists of 14 residues. The germline V and J ends were trimmed by 4 bases and 1 base, with 10 bases remaining between them. CDR3 in DNA: TGTGCCAGCAGCTCCCAGGGCCTCCAAGAGACCCAGTACTTC. Translation: CASSSQGLQETQYF. Together with reference TRBV7-9 and TRBJ2-5, the CDR3 gives the full variable domain: DTGVSQNPRHKITKRGQNVTFRCDPISEHNRLYWYRQTLGQGPEFLTYFQNEAQLEKSRLLSDRFSAERPKGSFSTLEIQRTEQGDSAMYLCASSSQGLQETQYFGPGTRLLVL.

This chain links TRBV7-9 with TRBJ1-5; 8 nucleotides agree with TRBD1. CDR1 and CDR2 from the germline V gene are SEHNR and FQNEAQ (reference sequence). The ends lost 5 bases at V and 6 bases at J; junction bases unmatched: 6. There are 14 residues in the CDR3. For the CDR3, the DNA is TGTGCCAGCAGCCTTCCACAGGGGGGTCAGCCCCAGCATTTT. Protein: CASSLPQGGQPQHF.

This clone was seen a few times. The J gene is TRBJ2-7, the V gene TRBV28; no clear D gene. Germline CDR1 reads MDHEN; CDR2 reads SYDVKM. CDR3 size: 13 residues. V lost 1 base, J lost 0 bases, and 4 bases lay in between. The CDR3 reads CASSLLYSYEQYF. CDR3 sequence (DNA): TGTGCCAGCAGTTTATTGTACTCCTACGAGCAGTACTTC. The full variable domain, in which reference TRBV28 and TRBJ2-7 provide the parts outside the CDR3, is DVKVTQSSRYLVKRTGEKVFLECVQDMDHENMFWYRQDPGLGLRLIYFSYDVKMKEKGDIPEGYSVSREKKERFSLILESASTNQTSMYLCASSLLYSYEQYFGPGTRLTVT.

The chain recombines TRBV10-3 with TRBJ2-2, with TRBD1 as a possible D gene (7 bases). V was pared by 2 bases and J by 6 bases, with 10 bases between. This CDR3 comprises 14 residues. Germline V gives CDR1 ENHRY, CDR2 SYGVKD. The CDR3 region has the DNA TGTGCCATCAGTGAGCCAGGGGGGCCCGGGGAGCTGTTTTTT. As protein: CAISEPGGPGELFF.

This clone came up a few times. The V call is TRBV6-5, the J call TRBJ1-2; D possibly corresponds to TRBD1 (5 bases). Trimming removed 6 bases from V and 8 bases from J, with 16 bases in between. Germline V lookup: CDR1 MNHEY, CDR2 SVGAGI. The CDR3 has 13 amino acids. The CDR3 region has the DNA TGTGCCAGCAGGTTACACGGCCAGGGAGGCTACACCTTC. This codes for CASRLHGQGGYTF.

This clone was detected only a few times. V is TRBV28 and J is TRBJ1-2; TRBD1 might be the D (5 bases). CDR3 length: 14 amino acids. CDR1 is MDHEN and CDR2 is SYDVKM in the germline V gene. Trimming took off 7 bases at V and 4 bases at J, with 16 bases between the two ends. CDR3 amino acids: CASISDMGGYGYTF. The CDR3 DNA follows: TGTGCCAGCATCTCGGACATGGGCGGCTATGGCTACACCTTC.

The chain joins TRBV15 to TRBJ1-2, with TRBD1 matching 9 bases. The J segment lost 4 bases and the V segment lost 4 bases, leaving 4 bases of the junction unmatched. Germline lookup yields CDR1 LNHNV and CDR2 YYDKDF (reference sequence). This CDR3 contains 14 residues. CDR3 in amino acids: CATSMDRGVYGYTF. CDR3 sequence (DNA): TGTGCCACCAGCATGGACAGGGGCGTCTATGGCTACACCTTC.

This clone was counted once. This rearrangement joins TRBV27 to TRBJ2-2; 13 positions match TRBD2. V lost 6 bases to trimming and J lost 2 bases; unmatched junction nucleotides: 12. CDR3 length: 19 residues. CDR1 and CDR2 from the germline V gene are MNHEY and SMNVEV (reference sequence). CDR3 residues: CASRLTSGGTFSNTGELFF. CDR3 nucleotide sequence: TGTGCCAGCAGACTGACTAGCGGGGGGACTTTTAGCAACACCGGGGAGCTGTTTTTT.

In nucleotides, the CDR3 is TGTGCCAGCAGCCCCTTAGCGGGGGCGAACACCGGGGAGCTGTTTTTT. It yields the protein CASSPLAGANTGELFF. V usage is TRBV4-2 and J usage is TRBJ2-2; TRBD2 agrees at 9 bases. CDR1 is LGHNA, CDR2 YNFKEQ, per germline. The CDR3 covers 16 residues. J lost 0 bases, V lost 4 bases, and 3 bases had no gene match.

The V call is TRBV27, the J call TRBJ2-7; perhaps TRBD2 as D (6 bases). CDR1 and CDR2 from the germline V gene are MNHEY and SMNVEV (reference sequence). The CDR3 is 13 amino acids. V lost 5 bases to trimming and J lost 3 bases, with 11 bases between them. CDR3 amino acids: CASSPGTVYEQYF. CDR3 coding DNA: TGTGCCAGCAGTCCCGGGACTGTCTACGAGCAGTACTTC.

The chain joins TRBV5-1 to TRBJ1-2; no clear D. This CDR3 is built from 14 residues. Germline V CDR1 and CDR2: SGHRS, YFSETQ. The V end was cut by 7 bases, the J end by 4 bases, with 17 bases between. The CDR3 bases are TGCGCCAGCTCAGAAGGAGGGATATTCTATGGCTACACCTTC. Translated, it gives CASSEGGIFYGYTF. Looking up the rest from reference TRBV5-1 and TRBJ1-2 gives the full variable domain: KAGVTQTPRYLIKTRGQQVTLSCSPISGHRSVSWYQQTPGQGLQFLFEYFSETQRNKGNFPGRFSGRQFSNSRSEMNVSTLELGDSALYLCASSEGGIFYGYTFGSGTRLTVV.

CDR3 sequence: CASSLGGLDTQYF. DNA of the CDR3: TGTGCCAGCAGCTTGGGGGGACTAGATACGCAGTATTTT. The rearrangement joins TRBV5-6 to TRBJ2-3; a weak D match, TRBD2 (6 bases). V dropped 0 bases and J dropped 5 bases, with 7 bases sitting between them. Per germline, CDR1 SGHDT and CDR2 YYEEEE. CDR3 length: 13 residues.

This chain links TRBV11-2 with TRBJ2-7; a possible D gene is TRBD1 (6 bases). The V gene lost 4 bases and the J gene lost 2 bases, with 12 bases spanning the gap. CDR1 and CDR2 from the germline V gene are SGHAT and FQNNGV. The CDR3 loop spans 14 amino acids. As DNA, the CDR3 is TGTGCCAGCAGCTGGGACACAAAAACCTACGAGCAGTACTTC. The encoded protein is CASSWDTKTYEQYF.

On this clone: Its ends do not fully match the called genes, so a read error is possible. The J gene is TRBJ2-7, the V gene TRBV6-5, with 12 bases aligning to TRBD1. The CDR3 sequence is 15 residues long. Germline assignment: CDR1 MNHEY and CDR2 SVGAGI. CDR3 in amino acids: CASRPGTGGFYEQHF. In DNA form, the CDR3 reads TGTGCCAGCAGGCCCGGGACAGGGGGCTTCTACGAGCAGCACTTC.

The chain carries TRBV29-1 and TRBJ2-1; 12 positions agree with TRBD2. The CDR3 is made up of 16 amino acids. The V and J ends lost 4 bases and 8 bases, in that order; junction bases with no gene match: 12. Germline-derived CDR1 and CDR2 are SQVTM and ANQGSEA. The CDR3 region is CSVGSLAGGPIDEQFF. The CDR3 DNA follows: TGCAGCGTTGGCTCCCTAGCGGGGGGGCCGATCGATGAGCAGTTCTTC.